These 13 T cell receptor beta chains were sequenced from one sample in a study of PD-1 blockade in classical Hodgkin lymphoma. All the patients suffered relapse after autologous stem cell transplantation, and brentuximab vedotin exposure differed. The study purified CD4+ T cells from thawed PBMCs using magnetic negative selection. The assay was immunoSEQ multiplex PCR, and TCRdb's table has in-frame clones only and misses some. The sample includes about 35,000 clones, approximately 90% of them seen just once. The input for sequencing was CD4+ T cells from blood, taken at baseline. These receptors came from a human donor with classical Hodgkin lymphoma.

As DNA, the CDR3 is TGTGCCAGTAGTATCACTAGCGGGAGGCATGATGAGCAGTTCTTC. As protein: CASSITSGRHDEQFF. The chain has TRBV19 and TRBJ2-1; TRBD2 agrees at 12 bases. CDR3 length: 15 amino acids. Germline V gene sequence: CDR1 LNHDA, CDR2 SQIVND (reference sequence). The trim removed 3 bases at V and 8 bases at J, leaving 5 bases unmatched.

In its sample, this clone was seen once. The V call is TRBV25-1, the J call TRBJ2-7; 9 bases align to TRBD2. The J segment lost 4 bases and the V segment lost 7 bases, leaving 8 bases of the junction unmatched. Germline CDR1 and CDR2: MGHDK and SYGVNS. This CDR3 contains 14 residues. CDR3 nucleotide sequence: TGTGCCAGCAAATCTAGCGGGATCGTTTACGAGCAGTACTTC. It codes for CASKSSGIVYEQYF.

The J gene is TRBJ2-1, the V gene TRBV7-2; 10 bases are shared with TRBD2. Germline V gene data show CDR1 as SGHTA and CDR2 as FQGNSA. The CDR3 loop spans 17 amino acids. Germline trimming cut 1 base from V and 3 bases from J; bases unmatched to any gene: 6. CDR3 loop: CASSLVQREGLYNEQFF. The CDR3, as DNA: TGTGCCAGCAGCTTAGTGCAGCGGGAGGGCCTCTACAATGAGCAGTTCTTC.

V gene TRBV6-1 combines with J gene TRBJ2-7; 7 bases map to TRBD1. The CDR3 is made up of 15 amino acids. Germline CDR1 is MNHNS and CDR2 is SASEGT. V shed 4 bases and J 0 bases; nucleotides not matched to a gene: 6. The CDR3 reads CASSGAGTASYEQYF. CDR3 coding DNA: TGTGCCAGCAGTGGCGCCGGGACAGCCTCCTACGAGCAGTACTTC.

The rearrangement links TRBV20-1 to TRBJ2-5; either TRBD1 or TRBD2 may supply D (5 bases each). Germline V gives CDR1 DFQATT, CDR2 SNEGSKA (reference sequence). CDR3 length: 11 amino acids. With 3 bases removed from V and 5 bases from J, the gap between germline ends came to 7 bases. The CDR3 region has the DNA TGCAGTGCTAGCGGGGACGAGACCCAGTACTTC. As protein: CSASGDETQYF.

CDR3 amino acids: CASSIYPHWEQYF. DNA for the CDR3: TGTGCCAGTAGTATATACCCCCATTGGGAGCAGTACTTC. The chain couples TRBV19 to TRBJ2-7; D is undetermined. CDR1 and CDR2 (germline): LNHDA, SQIVND (reference sequence). The CDR3 length is 13 residues. V lost 2 bases to trimming and J lost 7 bases, with 12 bases between them.

This clone was observed a handful of times. CDR3 region: CASGYSNGGIYEQYF. CDR3 coding DNA: TGTGCCAGCGGCTACAGCAATGGGGGAATCTACGAGCAGTACTTC. This chain uses TRBV7-9 with TRBJ2-7; D is tentatively TRBD1 or TRBD2 (5 bases each). V was cut by 8 bases and J by 3 bases, with 20 bases left in between. CDR3 size: 15 residues. Germline V gene lookup returns CDR1 SEHNR and CDR2 FQNEAQ (reference sequence).

This chain joins TRBV29-1 and TRBJ1-2; D unclear. Germline V gene sequence: CDR1 SQVTM, CDR2 ANQGSEA. V was cut by 6 bases and J by 7 bases, with 12 bases left in between. The CDR3 consists of 11 residues. The DNA for the CDR3 is TGCAGCGTAGTGGGTATGGGTGGCTACACCTTC. As protein: CSVVGMGGYTF.

This chain links TRBV5-5 with TRBJ2-1; TRBD2 aligns across 7 bases. Germline CDR1 SGHKS, CDR2 YYEKEE (reference sequence). V gave up 4 bases and J gave up 1 base; unmatched junction bases: 5. The CDR3 contains 15 residues. CDR3 bases: TGTGCCAGCAGCGGACGACTAGCATCCTACAATGAGCAGTTCTTC. Residues: CASSGRLASYNEQFF.

The J gene is TRBJ1-1, the V gene TRBV29-1; TRBD1 matches 7 bases. Germline values: CDR1 SQVTM, CDR2 ANQGSEA. The CDR3 length is 13 residues. Trimming took 4 bases from V and 0 from J; bases not matched to a gene: 2. The CDR3 protein is CSVATGLNTEAFF. CDR3 sequence (DNA): TGCAGCGTTGCGACAGGGTTGAACACTGAAGCTTTCTTT.

This chain uses TRBV7-9 with TRBJ2-7; 15 bases map to TRBD2. The V gene's germline CDR1 is SEHNR and CDR2 FQNEAQ (reference sequence). V trimming: 1 base; J trimming: 7 bases; junction bases outside the gene matches: 11. The CDR3 consists of 18 residues. This CDR3 is CASSLGGLAGGVPREQYF. In DNA, the CDR3 is TGTGCCAGCAGCTTAGGAGGACTAGCGGGAGGGGTGCCGAGAGAGCAGTACTTC.

This chain connects TRBV19 to TRBJ2-4; 7 bases match TRBD1. CDR3 length: 17 residues. The junction had 7 bases not matched to a gene; V was cut back by 2 bases and J by 0 bases. CDR1 and CDR2 from the germline V gene are LNHDA and SQIVND (reference sequence). This CDR3 reads CASSILPQGVAKNIQYF. CDR3 sequence (DNA): TGTGCCAGTAGTATACTTCCCCAGGGGGTAGCCAAAAACATTCAGTACTTC.

The chain is built from TRBV5-4 and TRBJ1-2; D perhaps matches TRBD1 (6 bases). The CDR3 covers 13 residues. The V end was cut by 4 bases, the J end by 7 bases, with 14 bases between. Germline assignment: CDR1 SGHNT and CDR2 YYREEE (reference sequence). CDR3 nucleotides: TGTGCCAGCAGCCCAATAGGGGGAGGTGGCTACACCTTC. Residues: CASSPIGGGGYTF.